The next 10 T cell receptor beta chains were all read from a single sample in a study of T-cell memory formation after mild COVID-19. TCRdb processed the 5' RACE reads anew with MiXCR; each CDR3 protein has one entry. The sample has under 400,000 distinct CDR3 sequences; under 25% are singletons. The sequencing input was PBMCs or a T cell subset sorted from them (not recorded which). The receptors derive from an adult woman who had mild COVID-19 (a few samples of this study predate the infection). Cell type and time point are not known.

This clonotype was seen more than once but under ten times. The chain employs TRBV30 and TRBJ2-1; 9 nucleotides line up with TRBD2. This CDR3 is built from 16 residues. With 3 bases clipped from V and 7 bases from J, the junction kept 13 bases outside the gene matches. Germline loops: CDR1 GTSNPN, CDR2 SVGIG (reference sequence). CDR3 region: CAWSLSGRGGRNEQFF. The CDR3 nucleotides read TGTGCCTGGAGCCTCTCGGGGCGGGGGGGGAGGAATGAGCAGTTCTTC. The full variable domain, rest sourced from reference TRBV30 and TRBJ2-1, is SQTIHQWPATLVQPVGSPLSLECTVEGTSNPNLYWYRQAAGRGLQLLFYSVGIGQISSEVPQNLSASRPQDRQFILSSKKLLLSDSGFYLCAWSLSGRGGRNEQFFGPGTRLTVL.

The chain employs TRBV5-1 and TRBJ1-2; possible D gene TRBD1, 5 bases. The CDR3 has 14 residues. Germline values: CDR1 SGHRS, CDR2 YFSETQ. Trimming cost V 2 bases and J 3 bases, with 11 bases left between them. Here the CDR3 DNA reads TGCGCCAGCAGCTTAACTCTCAGGGACTATGGCTACACCTTC. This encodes CASSLTLRDYGYTF.

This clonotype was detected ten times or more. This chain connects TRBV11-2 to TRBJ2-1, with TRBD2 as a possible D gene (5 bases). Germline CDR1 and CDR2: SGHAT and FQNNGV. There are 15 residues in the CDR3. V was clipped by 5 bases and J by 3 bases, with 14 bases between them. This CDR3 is CASSLSSTSYNEQFF. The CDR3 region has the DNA TGTGCCAGCAGCCTCTCATCCACTAGCTACAATGAGCAGTTCTTC.

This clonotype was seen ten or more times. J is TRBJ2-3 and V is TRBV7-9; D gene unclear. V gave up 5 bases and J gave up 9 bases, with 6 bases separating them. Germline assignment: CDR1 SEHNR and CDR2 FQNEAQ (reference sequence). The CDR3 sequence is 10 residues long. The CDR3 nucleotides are TGTGCCAGCAGCCCGGACACGCAGTATTTT. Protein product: CASSPDTQYF.

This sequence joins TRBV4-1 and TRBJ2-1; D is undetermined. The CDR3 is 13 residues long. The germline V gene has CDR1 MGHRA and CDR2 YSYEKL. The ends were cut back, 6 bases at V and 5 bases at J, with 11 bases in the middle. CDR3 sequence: CASRYSPDNEQFF. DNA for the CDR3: TGCGCCAGCAGATACAGTCCTGACAATGAGCAGTTCTTC.

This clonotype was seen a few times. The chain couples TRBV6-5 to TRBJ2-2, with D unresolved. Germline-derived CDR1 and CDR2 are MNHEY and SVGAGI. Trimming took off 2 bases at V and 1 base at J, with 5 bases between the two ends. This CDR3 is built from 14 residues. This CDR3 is CASSYDGNTGELFF. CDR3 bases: TGTGCCAGCAGTTACGACGGGAACACCGGGGAGCTGTTTTTT.

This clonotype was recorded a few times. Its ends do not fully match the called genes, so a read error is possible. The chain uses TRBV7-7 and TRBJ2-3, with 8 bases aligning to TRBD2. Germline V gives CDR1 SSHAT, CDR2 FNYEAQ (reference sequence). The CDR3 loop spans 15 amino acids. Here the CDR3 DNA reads TGTGCTAGCAGCTTATCAGCGGGAGCCACAGATACGCAGTATTTT. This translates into CASSLSAGATDTQYF.

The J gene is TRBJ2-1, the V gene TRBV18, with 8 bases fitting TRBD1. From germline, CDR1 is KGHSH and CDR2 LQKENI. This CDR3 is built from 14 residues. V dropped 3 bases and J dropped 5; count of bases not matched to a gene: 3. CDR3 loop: CASSPQQGDNEQFF. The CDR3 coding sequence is TGTGCCAGCTCACCCCAACAGGGGGACAATGAGCAGTTCTTC.

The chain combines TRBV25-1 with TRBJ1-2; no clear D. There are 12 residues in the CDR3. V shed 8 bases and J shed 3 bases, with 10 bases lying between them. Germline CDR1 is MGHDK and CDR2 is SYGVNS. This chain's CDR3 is CASSIWDYGYTF. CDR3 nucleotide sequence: TGTGCCAGCTCCATATGGGACTATGGCTACACCTTC.

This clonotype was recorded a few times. This CDR3 is CASSSRRVWESTEAFF. The CDR3 nucleotides are TGTGCCAGCAGCTCCCGGAGGGTTTGGGAATCCACTGAAGCTTTCTTT. The V and J genes are TRBV5-6 and TRBJ1-1; D gene uncertain. CDR1 is SGHDT, CDR2 YYEEEE, per germline. The CDR3 sequence is 16 residues long. Deletions cut 3 bases from V and 4 bases from J, with 19 bases between.